These 13 T cell receptor beta chains were all obtained from the same sample, sequenced in a study of neurological immune-mediated disorders. In TCRdb, the 5' RACE reads were re-called with MiXCR into one record per CDR3 protein. Of roughly 70,000 distinct CDR3 sequences listed, almost 4% are singletons. Specimen: PBMCs. All receptors derive from a man aged 30 to 45 with multiple sclerosis.

A remark on this clonotype: One base away lies a much larger clone, so this may be a sequencing read error. A read error is likely, as this CDR3 ends without the conserved phenylalanine or tryptophan. V and J are TRBV5-1 and TRBJ1-1; D possibly corresponds to TRBD1 (5 bases). Germline V gives CDR1 SGHRS, CDR2 YFSETQ. CDR3 length equals 14 residues. V was shortened by 5 bases and J by 2 bases, with 13 bases between the two germline ends. DNA for the CDR3: TGCGCCAGCAGACAGGCCGCGGCCAACACTGAAGCTTTCATT. Translating it yields CASRQAAANTEAFI.

This clonotype was observed at least ten times. V usage is TRBV29-1 and J usage is TRBJ1-4, with 11 bases that match TRBD1. Per the germline V gene, CDR1 is SQVTM and CDR2 is ANQGSEA. The junction had 5 bases not matched to a gene; V was cut back by 1 base and J by 13 bases. The CDR3 extends over 13 amino acids. CDR3 in amino acids: CSVEGTGGLGLFF. Here the CDR3 DNA reads TGCAGCGTTGAAGGGACAGGGGGCCTCGGACTGTTTTTT.

This clonotype was counted ten times or more. The genes are TRBV20-1 and TRBJ2-4; possibly TRBD1 for D (5 bases). Trimming pared 6 bases from V and 7 bases from J, leaving 19 bases between. CDR1 and CDR2 from the germline V gene are DFQATT and SNEGSKA (reference sequence). The CDR3 totals 14 residues. The CDR3 DNA reads TGCAGTGCCCAAGACAGCCGGCTGGGGAACATTCAGTACTTC. Translated: CSAQDSRLGNIQYF.

This clonotype has ten or more counts. This chain links TRBV20-1 with TRBJ2-5; 10 bases match TRBD1. CDR1 and CDR2 from the germline V gene are DFQATT and SNEGSKA (reference sequence). This CDR3 comprises 14 residues. V dropped 1 base and J dropped 5; count of bases not matched to a gene: 4. CDR3 sequence: CSARGDRGAETQYF. CDR3 nucleotide sequence: TGCAGTGCTAGAGGGGACAGGGGAGCTGAGACCCAGTACTTC.

This clonotype was seen ten or more times. The CDR3 protein is CASSFGQGGTYRETQYF. The CDR3 coding sequence is TGTGCCAGCAGTTTCGGGCAAGGGGGGACGTATAGGGAGACCCAGTACTTC. The chain recombines TRBV12-3 or TRBV12-4 with TRBJ2-5, with D tentatively TRBD1 or TRBD2 (6 bases each). This CDR3 contains 17 residues. Trimming cost V 3 bases and J 5 bases, with 22 bases left between them.

This clonotype was counted at least ten times. The V gene is TRBV25-1, the J gene TRBJ2-1, with no clear D. V lost 3 bases and J lost 8, with 11 bases in between. From germline, CDR1 is MGHDK and CDR2 SYGVNS. The CDR3 is 13 residues long. The CDR3 nucleotides read TGTGCCAGCAGTGACCGTCCGAAGTATGAGCAGTTCTTC. Residues: CASSDRPKYEQFF.

This clonotype showed up many times. The CDR3 DNA is TGCGCCAGCAGCATCGCGGGGCGTAACAATGAGCAGTTCTTC. Translating it yields CASSIAGRNNEQFF. V and J are TRBV5-1 and TRBJ2-1, with D maybe TRBD2 (6 bases). CDR1 SGHRS and CDR2 YFSETQ come from the germline V gene. V dropped 4 bases and J dropped 5 bases, with 13 bases sitting between them. This CDR3 is 14 amino acids long. The full variable domain, with the rest looked up from reference TRBV5-1 and TRBJ2-1, is KAGVTQTPRYLIKTRGQQVTLSCSPISGHRSVSWYQQTPGQGLQFLFEYFSETQRNKGNFPGRFSGRQFSNSRSEMNVSTLELGDSALYLCASSIAGRNNEQFFGPGTRLTVL.

This clonotype was seen more than once but under ten times. V gene TRBV12-3 or TRBV12-4 combines with J gene TRBJ2-1; no clear D gene. The CDR3 is 8 residues long. The ends were cut back, 3 bases at V and 14 bases at J, with 2 bases in the middle. The CDR3 sequence: CASSFEFF. For the CDR3, the DNA is TGTGCCAGCAGTTTCGAGTTCTTC.

This clonotype was observed a few times. The rearrangement uses TRBV10-3 and TRBJ1-2, with a weak D call TRBD1 (5 bases). Germline CDR1 reads ENHRY; CDR2 reads SYGVKD. V dropped 0 bases and J dropped 8 bases, with 22 bases sitting between them. The CDR3 totals 17 residues. For the CDR3, the DNA is TGTGCCATCAGTGAGTCGACTAGTTTGGGGGTATCGCGCGGCTACACCTTC. It translates to CAISESTSLGVSRGYTF.

This clonotype was counted at least ten times. The gene calls are TRBV9 and TRBJ1-6; D perhaps matches TRBD1 (5 bases). The CDR3 is 16 amino acids. Germline V gives CDR1 SGDLS, CDR2 YYNGEE. V was pared by 3 bases and J by 2 bases, with 12 bases between. CDR3 protein: CASSERKQAYNSPLHF. The DNA for the CDR3 is TGTGCCAGCAGCGAGAGGAAACAGGCCTATAATTCACCCCTCCACTTT.

The table lists this clonotype with many counts. This sequence joins TRBV5-8 and TRBJ2-7, with 9 bases that match TRBD1. Trimming removed 4 bases from V and 3 bases from J; junction bases left unmatched: 8. CDR3 length: 15 residues. Germline V lookup: CDR1 SGHTS, CDR2 YDEGEE. CDR3 sequence: CASSGAGTGHYEQYF. The CDR3 nucleotides read TGTGCCAGCAGCGGAGCCGGGACAGGGCACTACGAGCAGTACTTC.

This clonotype was counted many times. This rearrangement joins TRBV6-5 to TRBJ2-7, with D perhaps TRBD2 (6 bases). Germline V gives CDR1 MNHEY, CDR2 SVGAGI. The V gene lost 2 bases and the J gene lost 0 bases, with 11 bases spanning the gap. The CDR3 runs 15 residues. The CDR3 DNA is TGTGCCAGCAGTTACCGGGACGGGAGCTCCTACGAGCAGTACTTC. The encoded protein is CASSYRDGSSYEQYF.

This clonotype was recorded many times. This chain links TRBV7-6 with TRBJ1-5; weak D call: TRBD1 (6 bases). Germline CDR1 reads SGHVS; CDR2 reads FNYEAQ. The V end lost 4 bases, the J end lost 7 bases, and 17 bases lay between the germline ends. The CDR3 length is 15 residues. Here the CDR3 DNA reads TGTGCCAGCAGCTCGTTCAGTGGGGGCTCCCAGCCCCAGCATTTT. As protein: CASSSFSGGSQPQHF.